This T cell receptor beta chain was identified in a study of cytomegalovirus exposure and HLA in healthy donors. PCR primers comprised 60 Vbeta and 13 Jbeta primers. Measured with immunoSEQ multiplex PCR; TCRdb has only the in-frame clones, and not every one. The sample carries some 66,000 clones, over 75% recorded once. This CDR3 spans 16 amino acids. The ends were cut back, 6 bases at V and 4 bases at J, with 20 bases in the middle. CDR1 and CDR2 (germline): SGHTA, FQGTGA. This clonotype originated in a middle-aged man in good health and CMV-seronegative. Sequencing was performed on PBMCs. The V gene is TRBV7-3, the J gene TRBJ2-3, with D possibly TRBD1 on 6 matching bases. The DNA for the CDR3 is TGTGCCAGCAGACCCCCCGGGACACAGCCATCAGATACGCAGTATTTT. Residues: CASRPPGTQPSDTQYF. The whole variable domain, remainder taken from reference TRBV7-3 and TRBJ2-3, is GAGVSQTPSNKVTEKGKYVELRCDPISGHTALYWYRQSLGQGPEFLIYFQGTGAADDSGLPNDRFFAVRPEGSVSTLKIQRTERGDSAVYLCASRPPGTQPSDTQYFGPGTRLTVL.